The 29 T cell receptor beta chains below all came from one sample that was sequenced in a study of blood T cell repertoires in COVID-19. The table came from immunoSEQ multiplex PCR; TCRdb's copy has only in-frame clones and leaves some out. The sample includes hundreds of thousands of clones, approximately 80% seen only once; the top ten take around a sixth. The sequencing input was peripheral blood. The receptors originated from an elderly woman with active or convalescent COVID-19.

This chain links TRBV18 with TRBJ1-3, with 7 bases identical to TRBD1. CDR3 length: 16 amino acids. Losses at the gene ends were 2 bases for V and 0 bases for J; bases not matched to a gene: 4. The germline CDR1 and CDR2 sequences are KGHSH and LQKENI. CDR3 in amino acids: CASSPSDRASGNTIYF. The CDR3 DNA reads TGTGCCAGCTCACCATCCGACAGGGCCTCTGGAAACACCATATATTTT.

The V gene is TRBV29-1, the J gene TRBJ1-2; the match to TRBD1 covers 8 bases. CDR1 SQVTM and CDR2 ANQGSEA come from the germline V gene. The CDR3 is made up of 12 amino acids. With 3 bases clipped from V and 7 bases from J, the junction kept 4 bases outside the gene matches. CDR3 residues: CSVDLDRGGYTF. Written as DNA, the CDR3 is TGCAGCGTTGACCTCGACAGGGGTGGCTACACCTTC.

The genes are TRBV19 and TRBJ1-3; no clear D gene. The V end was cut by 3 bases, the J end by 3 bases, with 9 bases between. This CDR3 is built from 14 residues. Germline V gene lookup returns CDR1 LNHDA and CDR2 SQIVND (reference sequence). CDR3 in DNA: TGTGCCAGTAGTATCCGGTTTATTGGAAACACCATATATTTT. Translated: CASSIRFIGNTIYF.

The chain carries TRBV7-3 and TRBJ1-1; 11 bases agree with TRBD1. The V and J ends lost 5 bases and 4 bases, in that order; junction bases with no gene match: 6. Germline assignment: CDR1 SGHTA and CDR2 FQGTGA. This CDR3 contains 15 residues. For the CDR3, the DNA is TGTGCCAGCAGCCTCCGGGGACAGGGGGTCACTGAAGCTTTCTTT. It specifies CASSLRGQGVTEAFF.

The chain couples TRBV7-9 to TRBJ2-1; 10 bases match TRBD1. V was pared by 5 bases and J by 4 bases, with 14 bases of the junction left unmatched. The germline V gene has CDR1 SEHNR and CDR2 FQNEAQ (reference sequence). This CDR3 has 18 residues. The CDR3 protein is CASSLGEKTGGLYNEQFF. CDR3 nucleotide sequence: TGTGCCAGCAGCCTCGGTGAAAAGACAGGGGGCCTATACAATGAGCAGTTCTTC.

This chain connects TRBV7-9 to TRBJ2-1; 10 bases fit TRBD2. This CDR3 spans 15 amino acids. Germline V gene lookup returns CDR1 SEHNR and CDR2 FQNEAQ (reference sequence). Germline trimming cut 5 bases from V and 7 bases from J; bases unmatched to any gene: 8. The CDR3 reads CASSPAGGPKNEQFF. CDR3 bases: TGTGCCAGCAGCCCAGCGGGAGGGCCGAAAAATGAGCAGTTCTTC. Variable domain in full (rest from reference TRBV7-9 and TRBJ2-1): DTGVSQNPRHKITKRGQNVTFRCDPISEHNRLYWYRQTLGQGPEFLTYFQNEAQLEKSRLLSDRFSAERPKGSFSTLEIQRTEQGDSAMYLCASSPAGGPKNEQFFGPGTRLTVL.

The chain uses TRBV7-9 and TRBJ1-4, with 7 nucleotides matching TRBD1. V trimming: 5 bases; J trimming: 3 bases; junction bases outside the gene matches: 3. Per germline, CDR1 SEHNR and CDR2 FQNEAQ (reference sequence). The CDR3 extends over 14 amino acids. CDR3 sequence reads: CASSLGTANEKLFF. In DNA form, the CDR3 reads TGTGCCAGCAGCCTCGGGACAGCTAATGAAAAACTGTTTTTT.

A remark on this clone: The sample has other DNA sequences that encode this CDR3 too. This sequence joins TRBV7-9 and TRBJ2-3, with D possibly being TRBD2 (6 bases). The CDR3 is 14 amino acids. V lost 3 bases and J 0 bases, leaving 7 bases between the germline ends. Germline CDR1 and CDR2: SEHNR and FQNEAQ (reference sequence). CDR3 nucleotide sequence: TGTGCCAGCAGCTTGGAGGGGAGCACAGATACGCAGTATTTT. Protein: CASSLEGSTDTQYF.

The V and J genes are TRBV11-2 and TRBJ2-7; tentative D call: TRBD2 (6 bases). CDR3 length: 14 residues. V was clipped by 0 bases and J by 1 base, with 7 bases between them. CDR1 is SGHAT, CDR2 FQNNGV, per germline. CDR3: CASSLEAGSYEQYF. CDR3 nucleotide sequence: TGTGCCAGCAGCTTAGAAGCGGGTTCCTACGAGCAGTACTTC.

For the CDR3, the DNA is TGTGCCAGCAAATTCCGGGACAGACCTAACTATGGCTACACCTTC. As protein: CASKFRDRPNYGYTF. The chain employs TRBV28 and TRBJ1-2, with 7 positions matching TRBD1. From germline, CDR1 is MDHEN and CDR2 SYDVKM. The CDR3 runs 15 residues. The J segment lost 0 bases and the V segment lost 7 bases, leaving 8 bases of the junction unmatched.

CDR3 bases: TGCGCCAGCAGCCTGTGGGTGGAGAATTCACCCCTCCACTTT. It yields the protein CASSLWVENSPLHF. The chain recombines TRBV5-1 with TRBJ1-6, with D hard to call. CDR1 is SGHRS, CDR2 YFSETQ, per germline. Trimming stripped 4 bases from V and 7 bases from J, with 12 bases between. The CDR3 is made up of 14 amino acids.

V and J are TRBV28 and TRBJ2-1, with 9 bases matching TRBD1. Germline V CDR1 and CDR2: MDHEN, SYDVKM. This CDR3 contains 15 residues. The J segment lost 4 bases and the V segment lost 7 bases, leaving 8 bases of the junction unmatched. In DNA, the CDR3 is TGTGCCAGCACCTCTCCCGGGACAGGGTACAATGAGCAGTTCTTC. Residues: CASTSPGTGYNEQFF.

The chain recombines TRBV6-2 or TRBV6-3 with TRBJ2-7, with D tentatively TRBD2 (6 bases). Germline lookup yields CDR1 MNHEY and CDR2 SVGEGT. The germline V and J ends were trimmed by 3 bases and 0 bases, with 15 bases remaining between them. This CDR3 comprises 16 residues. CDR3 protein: CASSYPVGRSSYEQYF. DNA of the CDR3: TGTGCCAGCAGTTATCCCGTGGGGAGGAGCTCCTACGAGCAGTACTTC.

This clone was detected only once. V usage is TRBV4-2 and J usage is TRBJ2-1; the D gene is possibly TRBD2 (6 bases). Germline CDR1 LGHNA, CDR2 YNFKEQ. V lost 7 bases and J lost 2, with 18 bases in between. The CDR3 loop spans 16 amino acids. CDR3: CASTHGGIAPYNEQFF. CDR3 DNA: TGTGCCAGCACCCACGGAGGGATCGCCCCCTACAATGAGCAGTTCTTC.

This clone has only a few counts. This CDR3 is CAIRSDRGYTEAFF. CDR3 sequence (DNA): TGTGCCATCAGATCGGACAGGGGCTACACTGAAGCTTTCTTT. The gene calls are TRBV10-3 and TRBJ1-1; 9 nucleotides match TRBD1. Unmatched junction bases numbered 5, after V lost 6 bases and J lost 3 bases. Looked up from germline, CDR1 is ENHRY and CDR2 is SYGVKD. The CDR3 runs 14 residues.

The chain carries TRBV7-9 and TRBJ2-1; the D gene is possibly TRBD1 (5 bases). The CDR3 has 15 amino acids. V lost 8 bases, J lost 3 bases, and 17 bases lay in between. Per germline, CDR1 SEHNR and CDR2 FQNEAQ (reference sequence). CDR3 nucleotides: TGTGCCAGCCACCAGGGTGGGATTTACTACAATGAGCAGTTCTTC. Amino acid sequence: CASHQGGIYYNEQFF. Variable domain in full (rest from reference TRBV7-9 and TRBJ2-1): DTGVSQNPRHKITKRGQNVTFRCDPISEHNRLYWYRQTLGQGPEFLTYFQNEAQLEKSRLLSDRFSAERPKGSFSTLEIQRTEQGDSAMYLCASHQGGIYYNEQFFGPGTRLTVL.

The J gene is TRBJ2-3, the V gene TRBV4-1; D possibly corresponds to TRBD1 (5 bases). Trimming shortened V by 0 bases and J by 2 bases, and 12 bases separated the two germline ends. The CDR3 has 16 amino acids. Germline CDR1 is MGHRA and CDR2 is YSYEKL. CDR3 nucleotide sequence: TGCGCCAGCAGCCAAGATCTAGGGGTCAACACAGATACGCAGTATTTT. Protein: CASSQDLGVNTDTQYF.

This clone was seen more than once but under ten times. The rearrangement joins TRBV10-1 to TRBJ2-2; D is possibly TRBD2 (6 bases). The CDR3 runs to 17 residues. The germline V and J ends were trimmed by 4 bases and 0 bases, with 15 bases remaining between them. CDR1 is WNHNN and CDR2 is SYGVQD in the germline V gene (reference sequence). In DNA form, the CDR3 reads TGCGCCAGCAGTGGTTTGGAGCGGGCCCCGAACACCGGGGAGCTGTTTTTT. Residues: CASSGLERAPNTGELFF.

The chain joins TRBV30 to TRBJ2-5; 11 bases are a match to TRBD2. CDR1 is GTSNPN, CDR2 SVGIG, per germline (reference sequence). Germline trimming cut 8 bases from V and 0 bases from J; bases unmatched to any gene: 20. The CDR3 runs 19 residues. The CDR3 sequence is CAGTSGTSGIRQYQETQYF. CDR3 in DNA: TGTGCCGGGACCTCCGGGACTAGCGGAATCAGACAGTACCAAGAGACCCAGTACTTC.

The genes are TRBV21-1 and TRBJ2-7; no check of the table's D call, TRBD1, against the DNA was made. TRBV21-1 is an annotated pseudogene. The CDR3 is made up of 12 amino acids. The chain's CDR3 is CASSRGSYEQYF. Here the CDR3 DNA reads TGTGCCAGCAGCAGGGGCAGCTACGAGCAGTACTTC.

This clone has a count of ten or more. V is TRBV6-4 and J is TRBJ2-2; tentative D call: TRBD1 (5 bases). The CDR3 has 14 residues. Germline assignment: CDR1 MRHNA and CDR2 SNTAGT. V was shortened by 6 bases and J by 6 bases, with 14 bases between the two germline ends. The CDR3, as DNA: TGTGCCAGCAGCCCCGACAGAACGGCCGGGGAGCTGTTTTTT. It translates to CASSPDRTAGELFF.

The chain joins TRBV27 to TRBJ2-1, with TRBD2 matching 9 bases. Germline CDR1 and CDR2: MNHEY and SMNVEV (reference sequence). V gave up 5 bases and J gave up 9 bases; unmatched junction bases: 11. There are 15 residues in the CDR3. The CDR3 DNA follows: TGTGCCAGCAGTCCAGTAGCGGGAGTTTTCGGTGAGCAGTTCTTC. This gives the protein CASSPVAGVFGEQFF.

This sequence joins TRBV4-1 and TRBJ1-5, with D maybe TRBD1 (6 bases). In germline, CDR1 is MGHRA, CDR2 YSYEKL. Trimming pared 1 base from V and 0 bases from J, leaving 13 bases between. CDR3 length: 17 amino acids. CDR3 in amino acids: CASSQGGGLISNQPQHF. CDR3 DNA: TGCGCCAGCAGCCAAGGCGGGGGGCTTATTAGCAATCAGCCCCAGCATTTT.

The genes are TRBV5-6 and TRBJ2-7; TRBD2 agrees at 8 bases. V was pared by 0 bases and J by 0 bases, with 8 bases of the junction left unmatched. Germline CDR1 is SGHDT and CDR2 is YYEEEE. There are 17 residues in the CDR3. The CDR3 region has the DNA TGTGCCAGCAGCTTGGCTCGGGGGGGGAGGGCCTCCTACGAGCAGTACTTC. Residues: CASSLARGGRASYEQYF.

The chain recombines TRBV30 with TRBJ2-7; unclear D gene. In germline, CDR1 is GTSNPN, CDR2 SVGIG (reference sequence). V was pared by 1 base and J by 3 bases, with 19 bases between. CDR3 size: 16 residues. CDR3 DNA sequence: TGTGCCTGGAGTGGCCAAGTCCGGAGTCTGGGCTACGAGCAGTACTTC. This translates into CAWSGQVRSLGYEQYF. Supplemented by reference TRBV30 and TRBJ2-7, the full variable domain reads SQTIHQWPATLVQPVGSPLSLECTVEGTSNPNLYWYRQAAGRGLQLLFYSVGIGQISSEVPQNLSASRPQDRQFILSSKKLLLSDSGFYLCAWSGQVRSLGYEQYFGPGTRLTVT.

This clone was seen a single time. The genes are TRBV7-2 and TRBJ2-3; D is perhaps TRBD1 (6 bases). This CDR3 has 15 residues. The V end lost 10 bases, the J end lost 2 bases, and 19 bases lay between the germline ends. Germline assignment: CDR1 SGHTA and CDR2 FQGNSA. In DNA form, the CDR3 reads TGTGCCACAAAGAGGGGGATACTCTTCACAGATACGCAGTATTTT. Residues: CATKRGILFTDTQYF. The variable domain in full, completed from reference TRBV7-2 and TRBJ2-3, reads GAGVSQSPSNKVTEKGKDVELRCDPISGHTALYWYRQSLGQGLEFLIYFQGNSAPDKSGLPSDRFSAERTGGSVSTLTIQRTQQEDSAVYLCATKRGILFTDTQYFGPGTRLTVL.

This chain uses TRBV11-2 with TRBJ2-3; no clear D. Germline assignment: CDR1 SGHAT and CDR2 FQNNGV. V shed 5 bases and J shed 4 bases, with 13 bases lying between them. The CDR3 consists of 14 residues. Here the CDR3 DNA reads TGTGCCAGCAGCCCCCCCCCGGTCTCAGATACGCAGTATTTT. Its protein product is CASSPPPVSDTQYF.

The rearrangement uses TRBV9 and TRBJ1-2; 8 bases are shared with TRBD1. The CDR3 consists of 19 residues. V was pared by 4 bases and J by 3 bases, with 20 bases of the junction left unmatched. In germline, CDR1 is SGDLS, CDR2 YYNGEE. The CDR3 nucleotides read TGTGCCAGCAGCCCGAGGGGGGTCGGCAGGGGGCATGCCGACTATGGCTACACCTTC. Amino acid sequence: CASSPRGVGRGHADYGYTF.

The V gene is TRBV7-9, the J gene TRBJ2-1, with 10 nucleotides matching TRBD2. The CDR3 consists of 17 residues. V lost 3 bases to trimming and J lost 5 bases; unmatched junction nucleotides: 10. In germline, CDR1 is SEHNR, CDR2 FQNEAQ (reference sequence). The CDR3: CASSFYTGTSANNEQFF. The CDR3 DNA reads TGTGCCAGCAGCTTTTACACCGGGACTAGCGCTAACAATGAGCAGTTCTTC.